The rows below give T cell receptor beta chains drawn from one sample of a study of human thymus T cells. The data were produced by immunoSEQ multiplex PCR, yet TCRdb's version contains in-frame clones alone and is incomplete. The sample includes around 70,000 clones, 85% to 95% of them seen just once. Sequencing used thymus tissue. The origin of the receptors is a girl less than two years old with a congenital heart defect but otherwise immunologically healthy. The CDR3 runs from the conserved cysteine through the conserved F or W. Each record gives: clone size, V gene, CDR3 protein. The listing skips clone size in some rows; elsewhere it reads once, few, many or a size class.

clone_size: .; v_call: TRBV18; cdr3_aa: CASSPLRESVNTIYF
clone_size: .; v_call: TRBV30; cdr3_aa: CAWSSNPFNEQFF
clone_size: .; v_call: TRBV6-1; cdr3_aa: CASSGAGTGNNEQFF
clone_size: .; v_call: TRBV5-1; cdr3_aa: CASSLEVSTGELFF
clone_size: .; v_call: TRBV6-6; cdr3_aa: CASSVAGFSYNEQFF
clone_size: .; v_call: TRBV5-5; cdr3_aa: CASSLWTLPNYTF
clone_size: .; v_call: TRBV11-2; cdr3_aa: CASSLQASGSYNEQFF
clone_size: .; v_call: TRBV27; cdr3_aa: CASSPRKGGGSNTEAFF
clone_size: .; v_call: TRBV27; cdr3_aa: CASHERDRSYEQYF
clone_size: .; v_call: TRBV10-3; cdr3_aa: CAIGVQGPTEAFF
clone_size: .; v_call: TRBV5-6; cdr3_aa: CASSSDREAEAFF
clone_size: .; v_call: TRBV5-6; cdr3_aa: CAGSLRLAAYEQYF
clone_size: once; v_call: TRBV29-1; cdr3_aa: CSVENAREQYF
clone_size: .; v_call: TRBV5-1; cdr3_aa: CASSYWDRPEQYF
clone_size: .; v_call: TRBV21-1; cdr3_aa: CASSNPVCTEAFF
clone_size: .; v_call: TRBV27; cdr3_aa: CASSLSGVKIPGLTYSGANVLTF
clone_size: .; v_call: TRBV4-1; cdr3_aa: CASSQEAWGLAYRAQYF
clone_size: .; v_call: TRBV7-9; cdr3_aa: CASSPSEQGVYEQYF
clone_size: .; v_call: TRBV4-2; cdr3_aa: CASSQDRTRTDTQYF
clone_size: once; v_call: TRBV5-4; cdr3_aa: CASSTRGHFEQYF
clone_size: .; v_call: TRBV9; cdr3_aa: CASSVRGQERTYEQYF
clone_size: .; v_call: TRBV5-1; cdr3_aa: CASSMGNREAFF